This note documents a single T cell receptor beta chain sequence. The test was conducted at deep level. TCRdb keeps only in-frame clones here, not all; method: immunoSEQ multiplex PCR. The sample has 550,000 to 850,000 clones, over 65% seen once. This record belongs to a study of shared clonotypes between healthy human individuals. The CDR3 totals 16 residues. Germline V gene data show CDR1 as SGDLS and CDR2 as YYNGEE. V trimming: 3 bases; J trimming: 4 bases; junction bases outside the gene matches: 11. The chain is built from TRBV9 and TRBJ1-2; 8 bases fit TRBD1. Sequences were obtained from memory CD4+ T cells sorted from blood. Subset meaning: CD45RA-negative fraction. The clonotype originates from a woman in her thirties in good health. This chain's CDR3 is CASSGRLDRGGYGYTF. The CDR3, as DNA: TGTGCCAGCAGCGGAAGACTCGACAGGGGTGGCTATGGCTACACCTTC. Full variable domain (remainder filled in from reference TRBV9 and TRBJ1-2): DSGVTQTPKHLITATGQRVTLRCSPRSGDLSVYWYQQSLDQGLQFLIQYYNGEERAKGNILERFSAQQFPDLHSELNLSSLELGDSALYFCASSGRLDRGGYGYTFGSGTRLTVV.